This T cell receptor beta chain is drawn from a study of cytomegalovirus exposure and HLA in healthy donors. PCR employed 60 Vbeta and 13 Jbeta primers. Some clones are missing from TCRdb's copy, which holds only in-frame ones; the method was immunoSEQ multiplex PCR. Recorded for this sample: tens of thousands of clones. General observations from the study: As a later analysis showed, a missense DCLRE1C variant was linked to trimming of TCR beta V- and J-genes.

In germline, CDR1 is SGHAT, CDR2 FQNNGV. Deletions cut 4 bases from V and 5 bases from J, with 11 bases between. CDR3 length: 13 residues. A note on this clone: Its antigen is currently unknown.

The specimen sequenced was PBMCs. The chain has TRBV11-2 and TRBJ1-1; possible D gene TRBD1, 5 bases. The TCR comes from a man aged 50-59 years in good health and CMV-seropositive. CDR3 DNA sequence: TGTGCCAGCAGCTATAGCGGGGGTACTGAAGCTTTCTTT. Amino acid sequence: CASSYSGGTEAFF. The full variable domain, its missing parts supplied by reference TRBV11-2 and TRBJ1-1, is EAGVAQSPRYKIIEKRQSVAFWCNPISGHATLYWYQQILGQGPKLLIQFQNNGVVDDSQLPKDRFSAERLKGVDSTLKIQPAKLEDSAVYLCASSYSGGTEAFFGQGTRLTVV.